The rows below give T cell receptor beta chains drawn from one sample of a study of blood T cell repertoires in COVID-19. TCRdb's table, derived via immunoSEQ multiplex PCR, lists solely in-frame clones and lacks some. The sample has approximately 210,000 clones, around 88% seen once; the top ten hold less than 3.5%. The sequencing sample was made of peripheral blood. The source of these receptors is a man in his fifties with active or convalescent COVID-19. The CDR3 runs from the conserved cysteine through the conserved F or W. Clone size appears in some rows only: once, few, many, or a class for an expanded clone.

cdr3_aa: CASSPGDGYTF
clone_size: -
v_call: TRBV9
j_call: TRBJ1-2

cdr3_aa: CATSDSPGTPLGDEQFF
clone_size: -
v_call: TRBV24-1
j_call: TRBJ2-1

cdr3_aa: CASSAAEGLEAFF
clone_size: few
v_call: TRBV2
j_call: TRBJ1-1

cdr3_aa: CSAQGGPEQYF
clone_size: -
v_call: TRBV20-1
j_call: TRBJ2-7

cdr3_aa: CASRQLTAPSGGGYEQFF
clone_size: -
v_call: TRBV5-6
j_call: TRBJ2-1

cdr3_aa: CASSASGGGNYNEQFF
clone_size: -
v_call: TRBV9
j_call: TRBJ2-1

cdr3_aa: CASRTVLASGGTDTQYF
clone_size: -
v_call: TRBV28
j_call: TRBJ2-3

cdr3_aa: CASSKELTKNIQYF
clone_size: -
v_call: TRBV19
j_call: TRBJ2-4

cdr3_aa: CASSRTGGLTDTQYF
clone_size: -
v_call: TRBV5-1
j_call: TRBJ2-3

cdr3_aa: CASSPRTGVDEQFF
clone_size: -
v_call: TRBV18
j_call: TRBJ2-1

cdr3_aa: CASSLDSGANQPQHF
clone_size: once
v_call: TRBV5-1
j_call: TRBJ1-5

cdr3_aa: CASSPTGQNEKLFF
clone_size: -
v_call: TRBV18
j_call: TRBJ1-4

cdr3_aa: CASSIAGGTHEQYF
clone_size: -
v_call: TRBV19
j_call: TRBJ2-7

cdr3_aa: CASSLGQDSSPLHF
clone_size: -
v_call: TRBV5-1
j_call: TRBJ1-6

cdr3_aa: CASSPLGGRARKDEQFF
clone_size: few
v_call: TRBV9
j_call: TRBJ2-1

cdr3_aa: CASSLAYGQGRTGYTF
clone_size: -
v_call: TRBV7-2
j_call: TRBJ1-2

cdr3_aa: CAINGVSTDTQYF
clone_size: -
v_call: TRBV10-3
j_call: TRBJ2-3

cdr3_aa: CASSLLAGEYNEQFF
clone_size: -
v_call: TRBV5-1
j_call: TRBJ2-1

cdr3_aa: CASSLGGNTGNTIYF
clone_size: -
v_call: TRBV5-1
j_call: TRBJ1-3

cdr3_aa: CASSSGGQPNTEAFF
clone_size: -
v_call: TRBV7-2
j_call: TRBJ1-1

cdr3_aa: CASSTLTGAGANVLTF
clone_size: -
v_call: TRBV19
j_call: TRBJ2-6

cdr3_aa: CASSSERGTEAFF
clone_size: -
v_call: TRBV6-4
j_call: TRBJ1-1

cdr3_aa: CATSDLEQTIRNGSPLHF
clone_size: -
v_call: TRBV24-1
j_call: TRBJ1-6

cdr3_aa: CASSIIWTQSNQPQHF
clone_size: -
v_call: TRBV19
j_call: TRBJ1-5

cdr3_aa: CASSRTSNSPLHF
clone_size: -
v_call: TRBV6-2/TRBV6-3
j_call: TRBJ1-6

cdr3_aa: CASSLGLAITEQYF
clone_size: few
v_call: TRBV7-6
j_call: TRBJ2-7

cdr3_aa: CASSQEVAREFPRSGEQYF
clone_size: -
v_call: TRBV3-1/TRBV3-2
j_call: TRBJ2-7

cdr3_aa: CASSMMAGLGWETQYF
clone_size: -
v_call: TRBV19
j_call: TRBJ2-5

cdr3_aa: CASSESGGVFNEQFF
clone_size: -
v_call: TRBV5-4
j_call: TRBJ2-1

cdr3_aa: CASSVELFYNEQFF
clone_size: -
v_call: TRBV9
j_call: TRBJ2-1

cdr3_aa: CASSAPGGYTF
clone_size: few
v_call: TRBV6-6
j_call: TRBJ1-2

cdr3_aa: CASSFAGGNTEAFF
clone_size: -
v_call: TRBV27
j_call: TRBJ1-1

cdr3_aa: CASSGQDRLLWEKLFF
clone_size: -
v_call: TRBV6-1
j_call: TRBJ1-4

cdr3_aa: CASTRGGNTEAFF
clone_size: -
v_call: TRBV6-6
j_call: TRBJ1-1

cdr3_aa: CASGPGTSGAVTSTDTQYF
clone_size: -
v_call: TRBV12-5
j_call: TRBJ2-3

cdr3_aa: CASSIQGPGANVLTF
clone_size: once
v_call: TRBV19
j_call: TRBJ2-6

cdr3_aa: CASVSGAKSSYEQYF
clone_size: -
v_call: TRBV5-5
j_call: TRBJ2-7

cdr3_aa: CASSATNFQETQYF
clone_size: -
v_call: TRBV7-9
j_call: TRBJ2-5

cdr3_aa: CASSLELCSYEQYF
clone_size: once
v_call: TRBV7-4
j_call: TRBJ2-7

cdr3_aa: CASSKGVLNTGELFF
clone_size: -
v_call: TRBV25-1
j_call: TRBJ2-2

cdr3_aa: CASSYADPGLQGKYEQYF
clone_size: once
v_call: TRBV6-2/TRBV6-3
j_call: TRBJ2-7

cdr3_aa: CASSYGTGEDTQYF
clone_size: once
v_call: TRBV7-9
j_call: TRBJ2-3

cdr3_aa: CASSILPGRHEQYF
clone_size: -
v_call: TRBV19
j_call: TRBJ2-7

cdr3_aa: CASSLKGLAEAFF
clone_size: -
v_call: TRBV5-6
j_call: TRBJ1-1

cdr3_aa: CAWSAGTDTQYF
clone_size: once
v_call: TRBV30
j_call: TRBJ2-3

cdr3_aa: CASSQAPPGTGNTIYF
clone_size: -
v_call: TRBV14
j_call: TRBJ1-3

cdr3_aa: CASSLERDRRPEQFF
clone_size: -
v_call: TRBV7-9
j_call: TRBJ2-1

cdr3_aa: CAWSLRQGNSPLHF
clone_size: once
v_call: TRBV30
j_call: TRBJ1-6

cdr3_aa: CASSSYGGLEQYF
clone_size: -
v_call: TRBV7-8
j_call: TRBJ2-7

cdr3_aa: CASSFEGADTQYF
clone_size: once
v_call: TRBV7-9
j_call: TRBJ2-3

cdr3_aa: CASRGKPEAFF
clone_size: -
v_call: TRBV28
j_call: TRBJ1-1

cdr3_aa: CASSRRGGYNEQFF
clone_size: few
v_call: TRBV6-6
j_call: TRBJ2-1

cdr3_aa: CASSFTTGPYEQYF
clone_size: -
v_call: TRBV5-1
j_call: TRBJ2-7

cdr3_aa: CASSISLRTEAFF
clone_size: -
v_call: TRBV19
j_call: TRBJ1-1

cdr3_aa: CASSSNGVAGGYTF
clone_size: -
v_call: TRBV7-2
j_call: TRBJ1-2